This T cell receptor beta chain comes out of a study of STAT5B mutations in CD4+ large granular lymphocyte leukemia. Whole-study results and caveats: Patient CD4-sorted repertoires stayed more clonal than healthy ones after leukemic-clone removal.

Control samples were healthy donors' buffy coats. Authors' analysis steps: The detection floor for productive clonotype frequency was 2.59 x 10-5. Sequencing used immunoSEQ multiplex PCR; TCRdb keeps in-frame clones, though not all of them. Clonal size and the V and J genes are those of that table, whereas D and trimming came from the DNA. The data hold tens of thousands of clones, with about 80% observed a single time. Points on this clone: Antigen unknown.

This receptor was taken from a human donor in good health. Sequencing was performed on CD4+ T cells from blood buffy coats.

CDR3: CASSLAGGSTEAFF. The CDR3 DNA is TGTGCCAGCAGCTTAGCAGGGGGAAGCACTGAAGCTTTCTTT. This rearrangement joins TRBV7-6 to TRBJ1-1, with a possible D match to TRBD1 (6 bases). CDR3 length: 14 amino acids. Germline V CDR1 and CDR2: SGHVS, FNYEAQ. The V gene lost 0 bases and the J gene lost 4 bases, with 9 bases spanning the gap.